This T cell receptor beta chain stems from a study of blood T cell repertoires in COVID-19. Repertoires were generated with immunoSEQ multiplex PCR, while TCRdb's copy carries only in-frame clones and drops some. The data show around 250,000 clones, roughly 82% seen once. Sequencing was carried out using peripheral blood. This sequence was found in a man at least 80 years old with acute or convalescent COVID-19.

The CDR3 spells CASSQDQLQGTGGYTF. CDR3 nucleotide sequence: TGTGCCAGCAGCCAAGATCAATTACAGGGGACAGGAGGCTACACCTTC. The genes are TRBV14 and TRBJ1-2; 8 bases match TRBD1. The trim removed 0 bases at V and 8 bases at J, leaving 11 bases unmatched. The germline V gene encodes CDR1 SGHDN and CDR2 FVKESK. The CDR3 consists of 16 residues.